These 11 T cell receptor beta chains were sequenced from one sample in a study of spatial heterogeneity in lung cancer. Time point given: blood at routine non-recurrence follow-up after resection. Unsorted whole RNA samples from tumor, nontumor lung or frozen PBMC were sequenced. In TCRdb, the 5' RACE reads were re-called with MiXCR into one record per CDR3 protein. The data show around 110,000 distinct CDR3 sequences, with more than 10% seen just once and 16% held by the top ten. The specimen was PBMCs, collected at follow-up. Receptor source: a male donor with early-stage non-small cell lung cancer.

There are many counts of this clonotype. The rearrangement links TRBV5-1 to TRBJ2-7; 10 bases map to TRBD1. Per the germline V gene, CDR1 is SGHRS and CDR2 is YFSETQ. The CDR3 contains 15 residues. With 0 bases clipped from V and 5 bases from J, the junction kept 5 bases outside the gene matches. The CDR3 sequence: CASSLEGQGIHEQYF. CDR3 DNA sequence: TGCGCCAGCAGCTTGGAGGGACAGGGGATTCACGAGCAGTACTTC. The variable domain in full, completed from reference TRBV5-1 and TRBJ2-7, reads KAGVTQTPRYLIKTRGQQVTLSCSPISGHRSVSWYQQTPGQGLQFLFEYFSETQRNKGNFPGRFSGRQFSNSRSEMNVSTLELGDSALYLCASSLEGQGIHEQYFGPGTRLTVT.

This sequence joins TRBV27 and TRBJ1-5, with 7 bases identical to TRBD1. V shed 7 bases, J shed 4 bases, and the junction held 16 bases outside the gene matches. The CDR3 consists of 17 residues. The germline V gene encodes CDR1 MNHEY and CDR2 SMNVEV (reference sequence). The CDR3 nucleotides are TGTGCCAGCACCCCTCTGGGGGCGGCAGGGGGAAATCAGCCCCAGCATTTT. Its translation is CASTPLGAAGGNQPQHF.

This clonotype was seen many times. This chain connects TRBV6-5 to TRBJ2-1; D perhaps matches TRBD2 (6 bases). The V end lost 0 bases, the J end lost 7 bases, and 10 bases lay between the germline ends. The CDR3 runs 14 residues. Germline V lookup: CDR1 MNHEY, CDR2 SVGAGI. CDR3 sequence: CASSYSKGRNEQFF. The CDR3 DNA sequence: TGTGCCAGCAGTTACTCGAAGGGGAGGAATGAGCAGTTCTTC.

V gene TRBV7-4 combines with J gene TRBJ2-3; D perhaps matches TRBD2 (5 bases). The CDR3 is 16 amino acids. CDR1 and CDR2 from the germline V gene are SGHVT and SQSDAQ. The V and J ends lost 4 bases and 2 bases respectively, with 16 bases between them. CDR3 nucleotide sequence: TGTGCCAGCAGCTCAGCAAGAGGGAGCCCCACAGATACGCAGTATTTT. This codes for CASSSARGSPTDTQYF.

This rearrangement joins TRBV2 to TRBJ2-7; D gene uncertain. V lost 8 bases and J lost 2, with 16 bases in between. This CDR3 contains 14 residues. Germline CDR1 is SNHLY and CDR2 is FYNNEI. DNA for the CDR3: TGTGCCAGCCTGCCGGACCGATGGACCTACGAGCAGTACTTC. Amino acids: CASLPDRWTYEQYF.

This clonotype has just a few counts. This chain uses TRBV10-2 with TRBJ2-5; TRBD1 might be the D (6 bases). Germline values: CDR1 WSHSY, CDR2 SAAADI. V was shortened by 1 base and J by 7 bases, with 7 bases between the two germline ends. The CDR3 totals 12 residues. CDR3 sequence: CASSEYRVTQYF. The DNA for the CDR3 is TGCGCCAGCAGTGAGTACAGGGTGACCCAGTACTTC.

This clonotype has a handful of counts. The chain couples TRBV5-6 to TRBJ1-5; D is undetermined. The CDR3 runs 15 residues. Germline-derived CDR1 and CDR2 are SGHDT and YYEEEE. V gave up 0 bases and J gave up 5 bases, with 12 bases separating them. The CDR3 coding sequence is TGTGCCAGCAGCTTGGGATACACTACTTATCAGCCCCAGCATTTT. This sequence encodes CASSLGYTTYQPQHF.

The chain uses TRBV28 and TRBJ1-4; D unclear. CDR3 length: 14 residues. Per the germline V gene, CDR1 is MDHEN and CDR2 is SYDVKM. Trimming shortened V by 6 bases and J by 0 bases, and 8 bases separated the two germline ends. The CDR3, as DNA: TGTGCCAGCAGCCTCGACTCAACTAATGAAAAACTGTTTTTT. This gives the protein CASSLDSTNEKLFF.

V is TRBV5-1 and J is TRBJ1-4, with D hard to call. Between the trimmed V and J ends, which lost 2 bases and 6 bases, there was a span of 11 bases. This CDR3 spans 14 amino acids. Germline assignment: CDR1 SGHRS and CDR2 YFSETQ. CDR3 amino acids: CASSFAGTDEKLFF. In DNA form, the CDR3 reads TGCGCCAGCAGCTTCGCGGGAACGGATGAAAAACTGTTTTTT.

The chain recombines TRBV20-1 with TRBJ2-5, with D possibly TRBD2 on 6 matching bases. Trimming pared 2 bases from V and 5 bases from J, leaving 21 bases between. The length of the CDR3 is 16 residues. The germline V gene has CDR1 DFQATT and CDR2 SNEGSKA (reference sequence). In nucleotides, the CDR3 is TGCAGTGCTAGACGGGCGGGGTCGAGGGTTTTGGAGACCCAGTACTTC. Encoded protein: CSARRAGSRVLETQYF.

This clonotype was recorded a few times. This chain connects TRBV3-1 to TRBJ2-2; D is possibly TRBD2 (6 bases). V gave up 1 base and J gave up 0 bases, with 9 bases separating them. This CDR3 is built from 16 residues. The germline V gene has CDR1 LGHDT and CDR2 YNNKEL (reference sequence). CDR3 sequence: CASSQGGTANTGELFF. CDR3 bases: TGTGCCAGCAGCCAAGGCGGGACGGCGAACACCGGGGAGCTGTTTTTT.